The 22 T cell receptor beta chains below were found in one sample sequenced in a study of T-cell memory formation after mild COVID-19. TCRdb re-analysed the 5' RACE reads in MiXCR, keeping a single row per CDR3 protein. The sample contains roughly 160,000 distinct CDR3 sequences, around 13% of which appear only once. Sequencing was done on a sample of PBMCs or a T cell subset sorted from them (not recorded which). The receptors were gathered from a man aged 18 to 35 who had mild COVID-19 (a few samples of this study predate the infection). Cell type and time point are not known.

CDR3 nucleotide sequence: TGTGCCAGCAGCCAGGGGACAGGGATTATGGGCGAGACCCAGTACTTC. This translates into CASSQGTGIMGETQYF. This chain joins TRBV3-1 and TRBJ2-5, with 9 bases lining up with TRBD1. Germline CDR1 reads LGHDT; CDR2 reads YNNKEL (reference sequence). The CDR3 loop spans 16 amino acids. J was trimmed by 5 bases and V by 3 bases; bases with no gene match: 10.

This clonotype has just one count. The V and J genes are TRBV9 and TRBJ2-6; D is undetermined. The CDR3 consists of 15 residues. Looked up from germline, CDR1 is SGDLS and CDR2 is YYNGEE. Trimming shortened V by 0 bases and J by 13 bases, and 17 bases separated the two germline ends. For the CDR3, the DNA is TGTGCCAGCAGCGTAGCTACGGAATACGCCTGGGTCCTGACTTTC. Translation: CASSVATEYAWVLTF.

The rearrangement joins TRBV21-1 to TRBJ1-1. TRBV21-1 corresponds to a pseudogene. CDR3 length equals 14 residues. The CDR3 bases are TGTGCCAGCAGCGTGTACCTCAGGAACACTGAAGCTTTCTTT. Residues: CASSVYLRNTEAFF.

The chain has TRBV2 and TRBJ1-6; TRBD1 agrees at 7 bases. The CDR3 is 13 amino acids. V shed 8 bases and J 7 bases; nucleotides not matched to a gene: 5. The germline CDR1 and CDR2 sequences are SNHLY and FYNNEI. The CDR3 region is CASGTERNSPLHF. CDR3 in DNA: TGTGCCAGCGGGACAGAGAGGAATTCACCCCTCCACTTT.

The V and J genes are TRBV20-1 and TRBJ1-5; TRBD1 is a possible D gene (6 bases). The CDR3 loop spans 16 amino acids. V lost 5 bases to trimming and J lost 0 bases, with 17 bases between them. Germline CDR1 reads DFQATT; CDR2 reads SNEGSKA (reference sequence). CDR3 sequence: CSAGTGQSYSNQPQHF. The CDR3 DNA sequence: TGCAGTGCTGGAACCGGACAGAGTTATAGCAATCAGCCCCAGCATTTT.

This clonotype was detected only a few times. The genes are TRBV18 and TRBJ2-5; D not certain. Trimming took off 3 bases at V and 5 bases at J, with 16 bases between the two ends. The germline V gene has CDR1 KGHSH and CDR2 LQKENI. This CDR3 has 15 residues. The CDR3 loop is CASSPPTTRRETQYF. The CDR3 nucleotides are TGTGCCAGCTCACCGCCGACAACCAGACGGGAGACCCAGTACTTC.

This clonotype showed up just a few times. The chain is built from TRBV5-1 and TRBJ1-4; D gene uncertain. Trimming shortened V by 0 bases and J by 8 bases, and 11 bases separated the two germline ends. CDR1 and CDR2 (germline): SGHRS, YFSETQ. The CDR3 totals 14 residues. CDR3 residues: CASSLAGDLEKLFF. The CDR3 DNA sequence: TGCGCCAGCAGCTTGGCCGGGGATTTGGAAAAACTGTTTTTT. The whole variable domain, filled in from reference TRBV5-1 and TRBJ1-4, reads KAGVTQTPRYLIKTRGQQVTLSCSPISGHRSVSWYQQTPGQGLQFLFEYFSETQRNKGNFPGRFSGRQFSNSRSEMNVSTLELGDSALYLCASSLAGDLEKLFFGSGTQLSVL.

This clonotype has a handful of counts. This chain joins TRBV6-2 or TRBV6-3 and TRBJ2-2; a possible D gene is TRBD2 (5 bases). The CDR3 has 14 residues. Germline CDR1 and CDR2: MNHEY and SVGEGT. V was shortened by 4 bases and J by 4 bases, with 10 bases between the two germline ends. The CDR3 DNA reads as TGTGCCAGCAGTTGGTCGGCGGGCACCGGGGAGCTGTTTTTT. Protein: CASSWSAGTGELFF.

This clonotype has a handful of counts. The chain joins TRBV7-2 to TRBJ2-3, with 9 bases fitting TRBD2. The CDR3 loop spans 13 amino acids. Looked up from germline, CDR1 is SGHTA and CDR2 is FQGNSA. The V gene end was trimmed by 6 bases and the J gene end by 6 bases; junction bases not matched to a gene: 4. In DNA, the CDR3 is TGTGCCAGCAGGGGCGGGGGGGAGGATACGCAGTATTTT. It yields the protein CASRGGGEDTQYF.

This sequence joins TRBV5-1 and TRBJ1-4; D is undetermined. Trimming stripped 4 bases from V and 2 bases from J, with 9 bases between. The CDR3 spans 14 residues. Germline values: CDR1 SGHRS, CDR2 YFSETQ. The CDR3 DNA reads TGCGCCAGCAGCATCGGTACTACTAATGAAAAACTGTTTTTT. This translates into CASSIGTTNEKLFF.

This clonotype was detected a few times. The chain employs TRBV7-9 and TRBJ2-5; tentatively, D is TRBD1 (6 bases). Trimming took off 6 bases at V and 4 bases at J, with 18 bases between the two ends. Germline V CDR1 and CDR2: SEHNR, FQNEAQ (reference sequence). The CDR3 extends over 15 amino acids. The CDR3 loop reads CASSRSRGFRETQYF. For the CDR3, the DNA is TGTGCCAGCAGTCGAAGCAGGGGATTCAGAGAGACCCAGTACTTC.

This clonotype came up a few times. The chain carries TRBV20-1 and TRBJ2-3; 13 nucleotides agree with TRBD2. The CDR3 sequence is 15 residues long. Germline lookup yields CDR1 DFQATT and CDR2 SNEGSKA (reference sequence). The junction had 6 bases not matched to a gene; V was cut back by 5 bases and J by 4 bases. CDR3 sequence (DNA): TGCAGTGCTCTAGGGACTAGCGGGGCGCCAGATACGCAGTATTTT. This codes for CSALGTSGAPDTQYF.

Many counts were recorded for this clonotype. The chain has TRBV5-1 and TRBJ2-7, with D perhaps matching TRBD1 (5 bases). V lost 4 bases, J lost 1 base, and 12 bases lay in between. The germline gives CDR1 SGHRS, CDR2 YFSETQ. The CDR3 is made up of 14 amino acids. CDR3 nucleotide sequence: TGCGCCAGCAGCGGGGCAGAATATTCCTACGAGCAGTACTTC. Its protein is CASSGAEYSYEQYF.

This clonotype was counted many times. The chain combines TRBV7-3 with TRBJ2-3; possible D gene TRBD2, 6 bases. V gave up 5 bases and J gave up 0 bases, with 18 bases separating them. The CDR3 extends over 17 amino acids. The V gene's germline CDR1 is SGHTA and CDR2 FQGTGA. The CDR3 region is CASSPLTGVSSTDTQYF. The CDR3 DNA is TGTGCCAGCAGCCCGCTTACGGGAGTCTCGAGCACAGATACGCAGTATTTT.

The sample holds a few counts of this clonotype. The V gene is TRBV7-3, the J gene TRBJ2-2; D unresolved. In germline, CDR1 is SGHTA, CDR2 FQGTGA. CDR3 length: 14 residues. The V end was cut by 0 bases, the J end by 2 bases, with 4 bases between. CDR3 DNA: TGTGCCAGCAGCTTAACTTCTAACACCGGGGAGCTGTTTTTT. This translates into CASSLTSNTGELFF. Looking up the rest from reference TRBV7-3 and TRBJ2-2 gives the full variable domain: GAGVSQTPSNKVTEKGKYVELRCDPISGHTALYWYRQSLGQGPEFLIYFQGTGAADDSGLPNDRFFAVRPEGSVSTLKIQRTERGDSAVYLCASSLTSNTGELFFGEGSRLTVL.

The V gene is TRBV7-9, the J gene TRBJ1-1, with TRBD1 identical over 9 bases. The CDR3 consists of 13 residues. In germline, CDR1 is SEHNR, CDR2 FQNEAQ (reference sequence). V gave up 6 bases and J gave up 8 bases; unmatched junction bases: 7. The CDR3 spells CASRPTGGGEAFF. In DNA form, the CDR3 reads TGTGCCAGCAGACCTACAGGGGGCGGCGAAGCTTTCTTT.

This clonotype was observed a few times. The CDR3 nucleotides are TGTGCCAGCAGATCGACAGGGGGCAGTTCACCCCTCCACTTT. It specifies CASRSTGGSSPLHF. The J gene is TRBJ1-6, the V gene TRBV12-3 or TRBV12-4; 10 bases line up with TRBD1. The CDR3 consists of 14 residues. The V and J ends lost 6 bases and 9 bases, in that order; junction bases with no gene match: 5.

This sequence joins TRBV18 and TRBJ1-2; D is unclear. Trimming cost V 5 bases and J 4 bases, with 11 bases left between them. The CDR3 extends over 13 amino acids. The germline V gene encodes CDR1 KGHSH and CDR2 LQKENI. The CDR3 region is CASSSDTAYGYTF. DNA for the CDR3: TGTGCCAGCTCATCCGACACAGCCTATGGCTACACCTTC.

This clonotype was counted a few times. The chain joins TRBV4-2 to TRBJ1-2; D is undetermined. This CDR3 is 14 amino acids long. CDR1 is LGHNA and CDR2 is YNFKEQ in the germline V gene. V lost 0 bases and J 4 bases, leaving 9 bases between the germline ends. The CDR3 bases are TGTGCCAGCAGCCAAGATAAAGGCTCCTATGGCTACACCTTC. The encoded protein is CASSQDKGSYGYTF.

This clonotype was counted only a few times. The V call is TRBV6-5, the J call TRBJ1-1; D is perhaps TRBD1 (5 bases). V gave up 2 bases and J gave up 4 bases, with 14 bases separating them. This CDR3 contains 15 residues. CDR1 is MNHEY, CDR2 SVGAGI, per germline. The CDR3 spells CASSYGGVGSTEAFF. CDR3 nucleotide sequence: TGTGCCAGCAGTTACGGGGGTGTGGGGAGCACTGAAGCTTTCTTT.

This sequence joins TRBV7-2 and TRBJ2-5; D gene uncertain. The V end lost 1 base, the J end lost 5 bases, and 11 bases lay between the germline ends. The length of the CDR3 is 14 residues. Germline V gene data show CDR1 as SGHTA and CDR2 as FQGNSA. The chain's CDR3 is CASSLGATPETQYF. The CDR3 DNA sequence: TGTGCCAGCAGCTTAGGCGCGACTCCGGAGACCCAGTACTTC.

CDR3 DNA: TGTGCCAGCAGTTGGGGGGTGGGTAAGGGGCCCCAGCATTTT. Translated: CASSWGVGKGPQHF. The V call is TRBV28, the J call TRBJ1-5; D possibly corresponds to TRBD1 (5 bases). CDR1 is MDHEN and CDR2 is SYDVKM in the germline V gene. This CDR3 has 14 amino acids. The V gene lost 4 bases and the J gene lost 9 bases, with 16 bases spanning the gap.